Following are 23 T cell receptor beta chains from one sample sequenced in a study of CD8 T cells in Susac syndrome. When the RNA was reverse transcribed, random hexamers were used with an input of about 0.5 to 1 ug. MiXCR, run by TCRdb on the immunoSEQ multiplex PCR reads, gives a single entry per CDR3 protein. The data hold 180,000 or so distinct CDR3 sequences, with roughly 95% observed a single time. The sequencing sample was made of CD4+ T cells from PBMCs. The source of these receptors is a human donor in good health.

The genes are TRBV29-1 and TRBJ2-1; the match to TRBD2 covers 8 bases. CDR1 SQVTM and CDR2 ANQGSEA come from the germline V gene. The CDR3 consists of 13 residues. The ends lost 7 bases at V and 3 bases at J; junction bases unmatched: 5. The CDR3 reads CSAGTRLYNEQFF. The CDR3 nucleotides are TGCAGCGCCGGGACTAGACTCTACAATGAGCAGTTCTTC.

The chain is built from TRBV7-9 and TRBJ2-5, with 8 positions matching TRBD1. V gave up 4 bases and J gave up 1 base; unmatched junction bases: 5. This CDR3 has 15 residues. CDR1 and CDR2 (germline): SEHNR, FQNEAQ (reference sequence). This CDR3 is CASSSDRVIQETQYF. For the CDR3, the DNA is TGTGCCAGCAGCTCGGACAGGGTAATCCAAGAGACCCAGTACTTC.

This rearrangement joins TRBV28 to TRBJ1-4, with 9 bases identical to TRBD1. V trimming: 6 bases; J trimming: 8 bases; junction bases outside the gene matches: 10. CDR1 is MDHEN, CDR2 SYDVKM, per germline. This CDR3 is built from 15 residues. The CDR3 loop reads CASSLQQGAGEKLFF. DNA for the CDR3: TGTGCCAGCAGCCTCCAACAGGGGGCGGGGGAAAAACTGTTTTTT.

The sample holds one count of this clonotype. The J gene is TRBJ2-3, the V gene TRBV29-1; 10 positions agree with TRBD1. The V gene end was trimmed by 5 bases and the J gene end by 6 bases; junction bases not matched to a gene: 5. Germline CDR1 SQVTM, CDR2 ANQGSEA. CDR3 size: 13 residues. CDR3: CSVSGTGADTQYF. In DNA form, the CDR3 reads TGCAGCGTTTCCGGGACAGGGGCCGATACGCAGTATTTT.

The chain combines TRBV20-1 with TRBJ2-1, with D maybe TRBD1 (6 bases). Germline V lookup: CDR1 DFQATT, CDR2 SNEGSKA (reference sequence). V lost 3 bases and J lost 4, with 13 bases in between. There are 14 residues in the CDR3. The CDR3 reads CSARQLDSYNEQFF. CDR3 nucleotide sequence: TGCAGTGCTAGGCAATTGGACAGTTACAATGAGCAGTTCTTC.

The J gene is TRBJ2-1, the V gene TRBV19; no reliable D call. The CDR3 spans 12 residues. Germline-derived CDR1 and CDR2 are LNHDA and SQIVND (reference sequence). Between the trimmed V and J ends, which lost 6 bases and 10 bases, there was a span of 13 bases. The CDR3 spells CASSVRVGEQFF. DNA for the CDR3: TGTGCCAGTAGCGTCCGCGTAGGGGAGCAGTTCTTC. Supplemented by reference TRBV19 and TRBJ2-1, the full variable domain reads DGGITQSPKYLFRKEGQNVTLSCEQNLNHDAMYWYRQDPGQGLRLIYYSQIVNDFQKGDIAEGYSVSREKKESFPLTVTSAQKNPTAFYLCASSVRVGEQFFGPGTRLTVL.

This chain uses TRBV29-1 with TRBJ2-7; 10 bases are shared with TRBD2. The germline V gene encodes CDR1 SQVTM and CDR2 ANQGSEA. CDR3 size: 14 residues. V lost 7 bases, J lost 2 bases, and 8 bases stayed unmatched. This chain's CDR3 is CSAPLGTSAYEQYF. CDR3 nucleotide sequence: TGCAGCGCCCCTCTGGGGACTAGCGCCTACGAGCAGTACTTC.

This sequence joins TRBV20-1 and TRBJ2-5, with D hard to call. Germline CDR1 and CDR2: DFQATT and SNEGSKA (reference sequence). V shed 6 bases and J shed 2 bases, with 7 bases lying between them. The CDR3 contains 11 residues. The CDR3 loop is CSAEKQETQYF. CDR3 nucleotides: TGCAGTGCAGAAAAACAAGAGACCCAGTACTTC.

The chain recombines TRBV20-1 with TRBJ2-1; D perhaps matches TRBD1 (5 bases). This CDR3 region has 12 residues. In germline, CDR1 is DFQATT, CDR2 SNEGSKA (reference sequence). The germline V and J ends were trimmed by 5 bases and 6 bases, with 11 bases remaining between them. As DNA, the CDR3 is TGCAGTGCTGGGGCCCGAGGCAATGAGCAGTTCTTC. This encodes CSAGARGNEQFF.

V gene TRBV5-4 combines with J gene TRBJ2-1; 12 bases agree with TRBD2. Losses at the gene ends were 1 base for V and 7 bases for J; bases not matched to a gene: 3. The CDR3 has 15 residues. CDR1 is SGHNT and CDR2 is YYREEE in the germline V gene (reference sequence). DNA of the CDR3: TGTGCCAGCAGCTTGAGACTAGCGGGAGTGAATGAGCAGTTCTTC. Protein product: CASSLRLAGVNEQFF.

J is TRBJ2-1 and V is TRBV6-5, with 7 nucleotides matching TRBD2. This CDR3 contains 13 residues. V shed 6 bases, J shed 10 bases, and the junction held 9 bases outside the gene matches. Germline CDR1 reads MNHEY; CDR2 reads SVGAGI. The CDR3 DNA reads TGTGCCAGCAGATCGGGTACCGGGGGGGAGCAGTTCTTC. This gives the protein CASRSGTGGEQFF.

The chain uses TRBV5-1 and TRBJ1-1, with TRBD1 matching 8 bases. CDR1 and CDR2 (germline): SGHRS, YFSETQ. After removal of 4 bases from V and 0 bases from J, the junction contained 2 bases not matched to a gene. The CDR3 extends over 14 amino acids. CDR3 in amino acids: CASSTGQVNTEAFF. The CDR3 DNA sequence: TGCGCCAGCAGCACGGGACAGGTGAACACTGAAGCTTTCTTT.

This chain connects TRBV23-1 to TRBJ1-5; 9 bases match TRBD1. TRBV23-1 is labeled an ORF, and its function is uncertain. The junction had 5 bases not matched to a gene; V was cut back by 0 bases and J by 2 bases. The CDR3 totals 17 residues. CDR3 loop: CASSQSGQGPGNQPQHF. The CDR3 coding sequence is TGCGCCAGCAGTCAATCCGGACAGGGGCCAGGCAATCAGCCCCAGCATTTT.

J is TRBJ2-1 and V is TRBV19; D may be TRBD1 (5 bases). Germline values: CDR1 LNHDA, CDR2 SQIVND (reference sequence). This CDR3 contains 14 residues. V was pared by 4 bases and J by 2 bases, with 9 bases between. CDR3 bases: TGTGCCAGTAGTAACAGGCCCCCCTACAATGAGCAGTTCTTC. This codes for CASSNRPPYNEQFF.

This clonotype appeared a single time. The chain combines TRBV28 with TRBJ2-1; 7 nucleotides align to TRBD1. Unmatched junction bases numbered 13, after V lost 4 bases and J lost 7 bases. The CDR3 is 16 residues long. Germline V CDR1 and CDR2: MDHEN, SYDVKM. The CDR3 coding sequence is TGTGCCAGCAGTTCTCGGACAGGCCAGAGGGGTAATGAGCAGTTCTTC. Its protein is CASSSRTGQRGNEQFF. The variable domain in full, with the rest retrieved from reference TRBV28 and TRBJ2-1, is DVKVTQSSRYLVKRTGEKVFLECVQDMDHENMFWYRQDPGLGLRLIYFSYDVKMKEKGDIPEGYSVSREKKERFSLILESASTNQTSMYLCASSSRTGQRGNEQFFGPGTRLTVL.

The chain joins TRBV24-1 to TRBJ2-7; the D is unclear. V was trimmed by 12 bases and J by 7 bases, leaving 9 bases between them. CDR1 and CDR2 (germline): KGHDR, SFDVKD. The CDR3 spans 9 residues. The DNA of the CDR3 is TGTGCCCCCCGTTTTGAGCAGTACTTC. Protein: CAPRFEQYF.

This rearrangement joins TRBV29-1 to TRBJ2-6; no firm D call. Trimming cost V 0 bases and J 1 base, with 10 bases left between them. This CDR3 has 16 amino acids. Looked up from germline, CDR1 is SQVTM and CDR2 is ANQGSEA. The CDR3: CSVEEYVRSGANVLTF. DNA of the CDR3: TGCAGCGTTGAAGAGTATGTCAGATCTGGGGCCAACGTCCTGACTTTC.

V usage is TRBV4-3 and J usage is TRBJ1-2; D unresolved. Trimming pared 4 bases from V and 0 bases from J, leaving 12 bases between. The CDR3 is 15 residues long. CDR1 LGHNA and CDR2 YSLEER come from the germline V gene. In nucleotides, the CDR3 is TGCGCCAGCAGCCTGCTCCACGGGGCTAACTATGGCTACACCTTC. Protein: CASSLLHGANYGYTF.

The chain joins TRBV7-6 to TRBJ2-1; 10 bases are a match to TRBD2. V was pared by 0 bases and J by 5 bases, with 7 bases of the junction left unmatched. CDR1 is SGHVS, CDR2 FNYEAQ, per germline. CDR3 length: 17 amino acids. The CDR3 region is CASSLAIPAGGNNEQFF. In DNA form, the CDR3 reads TGTGCCAGCAGCTTAGCGATCCCAGCGGGAGGGAACAATGAGCAGTTCTTC.

J is TRBJ2-3 and V is TRBV14; D not certain. Trimming removed 0 bases at V and 5 bases at J, with 6 bases between. This CDR3 is 13 amino acids long. CDR1 SGHDN and CDR2 FVKESK come from the germline V gene. As DNA, the CDR3 is TGTGCCAGCAGCCAAGATCTCCAAGATACGCAGTATTTT. It encodes CASSQDLQDTQYF.

The V gene is TRBV7-8, the J gene TRBJ2-1; 7 positions match TRBD2. This CDR3 has 16 residues. Germline V gene sequence: CDR1 SGHVS, CDR2 FQNEAQ. Trimming took 1 base from V and 4 from J; bases not matched to a gene: 7. CDR3 sequence reads: CASSLVVPSGYNEQFF. In DNA form, the CDR3 reads TGTGCCAGCAGCTTAGTGGTCCCTAGCGGTTACAATGAGCAGTTCTTC.

The rearrangement links TRBV7-6 to TRBJ2-4; D might be TRBD1 (7 bases). V lost 1 base, J lost 2 bases, and 12 bases lay in between. Per germline, CDR1 SGHVS and CDR2 FNYEAQ. The CDR3 has 16 amino acids. Here the CDR3 reads CASSLGQGGSKNIQYF. For the CDR3, the DNA is TGTGCCAGCAGCTTAGGACAGGGAGGATCCAAAAACATTCAGTACTTC.

The chain employs TRBV11-1 and TRBJ2-7; either TRBD1 or TRBD2 may supply D (5 bases each). Germline CDR1 SGHAT, CDR2 FQDESV (reference sequence). V lost 1 base and J lost 1, with 11 bases in between. This CDR3 has 15 residues. The CDR3 DNA follows: TGTGCCAGCAGCTTAGTTGGGACGGAGTCCTACGAGCAGTACTTC. This encodes CASSLVGTESYEQYF. Full variable domain (remainder filled in from reference TRBV11-1 and TRBJ2-7): EAEVAQSPRYKITEKSQAVAFWCDPISGHATLYWYRQILGQGPELLVQFQDESVVDDSQLPKDRFSAERLKGVDSTLKIQPAELGDSAMYLCASSLVGTESYEQYFGPGTRLTVT.